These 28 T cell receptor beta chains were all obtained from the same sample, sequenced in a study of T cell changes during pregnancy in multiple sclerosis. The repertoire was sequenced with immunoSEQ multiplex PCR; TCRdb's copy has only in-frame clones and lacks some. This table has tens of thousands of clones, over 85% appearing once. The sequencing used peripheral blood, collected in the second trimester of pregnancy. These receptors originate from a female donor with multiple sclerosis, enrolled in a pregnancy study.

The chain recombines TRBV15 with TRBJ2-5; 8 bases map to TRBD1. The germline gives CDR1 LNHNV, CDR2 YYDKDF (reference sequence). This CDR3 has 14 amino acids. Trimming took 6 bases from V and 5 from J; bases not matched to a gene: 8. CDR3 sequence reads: CATSSPGGWETQYF. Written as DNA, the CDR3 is TGTGCCACCAGTAGCCCAGGGGGCTGGGAGACCCAGTACTTC.

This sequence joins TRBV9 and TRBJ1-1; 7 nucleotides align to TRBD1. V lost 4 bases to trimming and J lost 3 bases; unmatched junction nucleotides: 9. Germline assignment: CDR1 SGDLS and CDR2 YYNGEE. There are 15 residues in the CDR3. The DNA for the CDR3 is TGTGCCAGCAGCACTTCGACAGGGAGAGACACTGAAGCTTTCTTT. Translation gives CASSTSTGRDTEAFF.

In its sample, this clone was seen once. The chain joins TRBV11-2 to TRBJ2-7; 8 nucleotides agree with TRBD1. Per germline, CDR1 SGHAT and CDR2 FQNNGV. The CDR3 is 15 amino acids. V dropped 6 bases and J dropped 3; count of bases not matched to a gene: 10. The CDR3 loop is CASSKNRDRSYEQYF. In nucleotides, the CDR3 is TGTGCCAGCAGTAAGAACCGGGACAGGAGCTACGAGCAGTACTTC. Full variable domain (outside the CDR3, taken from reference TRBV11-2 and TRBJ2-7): EAGVAQSPRYKIIEKRQSVAFWCNPISGHATLYWYQQILGQGPKLLIQFQNNGVVDDSQLPKDRFSAERLKGVDSTLKIQPAKLEDSAVYLCASSKNRDRSYEQYFGPGTRLTVT.

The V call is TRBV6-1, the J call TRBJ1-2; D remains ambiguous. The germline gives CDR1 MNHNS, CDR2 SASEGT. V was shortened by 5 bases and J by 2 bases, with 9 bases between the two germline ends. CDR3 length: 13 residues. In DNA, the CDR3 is TGTGCCAGCAGTATGACTCCAAACTATGGCTACACCTTC. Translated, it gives CASSMTPNYGYTF.

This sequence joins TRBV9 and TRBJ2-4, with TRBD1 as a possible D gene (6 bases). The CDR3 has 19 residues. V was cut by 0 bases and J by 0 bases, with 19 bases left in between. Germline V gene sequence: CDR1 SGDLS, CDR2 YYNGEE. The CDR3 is CASSVEARGRWRAKNIQYF. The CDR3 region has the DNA TGTGCCAGCAGCGTAGAGGCCAGGGGTAGGTGGCGAGCCAAAAACATTCAGTACTTC.

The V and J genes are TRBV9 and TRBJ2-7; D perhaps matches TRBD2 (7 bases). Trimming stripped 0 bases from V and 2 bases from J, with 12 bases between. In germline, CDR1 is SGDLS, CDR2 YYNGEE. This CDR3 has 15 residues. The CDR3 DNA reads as TGTGCCAGCAGCGTAGATGGCGGGGGCCCCTACGAGCAGTACTTC. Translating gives CASSVDGGGPYEQYF.

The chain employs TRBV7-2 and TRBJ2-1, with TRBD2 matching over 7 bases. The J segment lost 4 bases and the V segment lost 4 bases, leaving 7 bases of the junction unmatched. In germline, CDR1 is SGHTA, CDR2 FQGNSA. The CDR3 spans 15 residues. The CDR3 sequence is CASSSGLVLYNEQFF. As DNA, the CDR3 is TGTGCCAGCAGCTCTGGACTAGTTCTTTACAATGAGCAGTTCTTC.

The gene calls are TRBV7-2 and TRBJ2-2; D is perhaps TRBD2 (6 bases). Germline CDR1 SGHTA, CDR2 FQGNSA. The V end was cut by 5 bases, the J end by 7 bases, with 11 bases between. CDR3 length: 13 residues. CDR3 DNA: TGTGCCAGCAGCCGGCGGGAAAGCGGGGAGCTGTTTTTT. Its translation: CASSRRESGELFF.

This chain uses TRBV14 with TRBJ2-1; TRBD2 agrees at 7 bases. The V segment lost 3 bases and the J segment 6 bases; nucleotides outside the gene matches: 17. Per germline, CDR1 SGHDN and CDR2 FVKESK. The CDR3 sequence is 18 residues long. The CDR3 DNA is TGTGCCAGCAGCCAGGCCGAATCCGGAACTAGCGTGGGCAATGAGCAGTTCTTC. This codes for CASSQAESGTSVGNEQFF.

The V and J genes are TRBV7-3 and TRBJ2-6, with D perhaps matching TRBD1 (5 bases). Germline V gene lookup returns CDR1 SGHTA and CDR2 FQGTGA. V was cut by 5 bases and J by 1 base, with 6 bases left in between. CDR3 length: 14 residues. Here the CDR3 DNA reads TGTGCCAGCAGCCAGGGATCTGGGGCCAACGTCCTGACTTTC. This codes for CASSQGSGANVLTF. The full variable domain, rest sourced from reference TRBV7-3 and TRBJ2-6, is GAGVSQTPSNKVTEKGKYVELRCDPISGHTALYWYRQSLGQGPEFLIYFQGTGAADDSGLPNDRFFAVRPEGSVSTLKIQRTERGDSAVYLCASSQGSGANVLTFGAGSRLTVL.

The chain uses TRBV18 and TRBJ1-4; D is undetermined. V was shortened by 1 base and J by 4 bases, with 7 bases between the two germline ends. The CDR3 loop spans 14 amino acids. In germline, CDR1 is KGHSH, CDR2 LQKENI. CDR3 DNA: TGTGCCAGCTCACCACTAGCCCATAATGAAAAACTGTTTTTT. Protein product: CASSPLAHNEKLFF.

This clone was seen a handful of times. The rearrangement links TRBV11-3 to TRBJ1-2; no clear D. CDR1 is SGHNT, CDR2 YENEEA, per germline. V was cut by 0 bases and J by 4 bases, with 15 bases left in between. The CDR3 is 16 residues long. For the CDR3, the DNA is TGTGCCAGCAGCTTAGAAGGTCGGGGAGGATCCTATGGCTACACCTTC. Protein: CASSLEGRGGSYGYTF.

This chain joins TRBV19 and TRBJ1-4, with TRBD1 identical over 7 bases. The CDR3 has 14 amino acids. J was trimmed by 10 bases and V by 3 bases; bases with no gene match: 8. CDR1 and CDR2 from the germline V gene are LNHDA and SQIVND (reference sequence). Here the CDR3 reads CASSILRQGGKLFF. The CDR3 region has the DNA TGTGCCAGTAGTATCTTACGACAGGGCGGAAAACTGTTTTTT.

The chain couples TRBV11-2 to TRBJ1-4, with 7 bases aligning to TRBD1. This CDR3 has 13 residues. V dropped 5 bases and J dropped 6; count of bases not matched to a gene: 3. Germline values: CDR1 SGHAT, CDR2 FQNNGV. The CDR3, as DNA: TGTGCCAGCAGCCCAGGACAGGATGAAAAACTGTTTTTT. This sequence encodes CASSPGQDEKLFF.

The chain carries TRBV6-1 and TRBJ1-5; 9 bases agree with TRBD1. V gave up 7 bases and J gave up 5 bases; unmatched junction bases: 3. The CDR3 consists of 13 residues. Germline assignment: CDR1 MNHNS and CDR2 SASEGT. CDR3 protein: CASTRQGDQPQHF. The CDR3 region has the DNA TGTGCCAGCACCAGACAGGGGGATCAGCCCCAGCATTTT.

CDR3: CASRLTGLSEKLFF. The CDR3 DNA is TGCGCCAGCAGACTGACAGGGCTGAGTGAAAAACTGTTTTTT. This chain uses TRBV4-1 with TRBJ1-4, with 7 bases that match TRBD1. Germline trimming cut 6 bases from V and 7 bases from J; bases unmatched to any gene: 8. CDR3 length equals 14 residues. Per the germline V gene, CDR1 is MGHRA and CDR2 is YSYEKL.

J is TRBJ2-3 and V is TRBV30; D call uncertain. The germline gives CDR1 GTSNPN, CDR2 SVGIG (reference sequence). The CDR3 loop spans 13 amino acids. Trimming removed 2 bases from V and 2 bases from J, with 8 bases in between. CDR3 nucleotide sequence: TGTGCCTGGAGTCTCGTAATCACAGATACGCAGTATTTT. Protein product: CAWSLVITDTQYF. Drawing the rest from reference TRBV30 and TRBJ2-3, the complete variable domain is SQTIHQWPATLVQPVGSPLSLECTVEGTSNPNLYWYRQAAGRGLQLLFYSVGIGQISSEVPQNLSASRPQDRQFILSSKKLLLSDSGFYLCAWSLVITDTQYFGPGTRLTVL.

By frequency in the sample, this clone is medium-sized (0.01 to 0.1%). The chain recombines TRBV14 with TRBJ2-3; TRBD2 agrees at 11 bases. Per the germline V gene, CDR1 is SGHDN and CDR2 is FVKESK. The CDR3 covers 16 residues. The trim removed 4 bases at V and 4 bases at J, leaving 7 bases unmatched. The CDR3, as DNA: TGTGCCAGCAGCCCCTTTAGCGGGGGGGGCCCAGATACGCAGTATTTT. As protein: CASSPFSGGGPDTQYF.

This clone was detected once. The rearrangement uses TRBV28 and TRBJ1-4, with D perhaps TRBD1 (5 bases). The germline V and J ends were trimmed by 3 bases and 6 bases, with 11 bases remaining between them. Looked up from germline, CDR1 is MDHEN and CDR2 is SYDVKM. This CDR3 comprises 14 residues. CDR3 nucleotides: TGTGCCAGCAGTTTCTCGGGGGGGGATGAAAAACTGTTTTTT. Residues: CASSFSGGDEKLFF.

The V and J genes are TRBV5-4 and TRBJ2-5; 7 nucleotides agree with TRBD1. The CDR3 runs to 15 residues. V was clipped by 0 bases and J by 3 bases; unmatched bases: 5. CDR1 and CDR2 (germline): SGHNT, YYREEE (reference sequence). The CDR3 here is CASSLVGTAKETQYF. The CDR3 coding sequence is TGTGCCAGCAGCTTGGTGGGGACAGCCAAAGAGACCCAGTACTTC.

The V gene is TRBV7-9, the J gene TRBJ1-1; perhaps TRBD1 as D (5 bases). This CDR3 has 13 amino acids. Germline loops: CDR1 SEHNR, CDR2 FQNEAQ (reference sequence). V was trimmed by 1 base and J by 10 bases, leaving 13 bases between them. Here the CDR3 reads CASSLVGGRGAFF. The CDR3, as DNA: TGTGCCAGCAGCTTAGTAGGCGGGAGGGGAGCTTTCTTT.

CDR3 nucleotides: TGTGCCATCGGGGTAGCGGATTCGATAAGCACAGATACGCAGTATTTT. This sequence encodes CAIGVADSISTDTQYF. The rearrangement links TRBV10-3 to TRBJ2-3, with D perhaps TRBD2 (6 bases). Germline values: CDR1 ENHRY, CDR2 SYGVKD. This CDR3 has 16 amino acids. The ends were cut back, 8 bases at V and 0 bases at J, with 18 bases in the middle.

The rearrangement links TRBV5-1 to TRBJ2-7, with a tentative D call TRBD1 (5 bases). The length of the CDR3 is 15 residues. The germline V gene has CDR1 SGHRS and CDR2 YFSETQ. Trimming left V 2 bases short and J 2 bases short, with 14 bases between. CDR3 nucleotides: TGCGCCAGCAGCTTAACTGGTGGACAAACCTACGAGCAGTACTTC. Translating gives CASSLTGGQTYEQYF.

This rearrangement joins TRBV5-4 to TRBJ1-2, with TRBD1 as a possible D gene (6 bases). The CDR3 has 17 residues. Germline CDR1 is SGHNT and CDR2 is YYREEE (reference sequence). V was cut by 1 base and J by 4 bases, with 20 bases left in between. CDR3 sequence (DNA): TGTGCCAGCAGCTTGTCTTCCCTGACAGGATCCTCCTATGGCTACACCTTC. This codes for CASSLSSLTGSSYGYTF.

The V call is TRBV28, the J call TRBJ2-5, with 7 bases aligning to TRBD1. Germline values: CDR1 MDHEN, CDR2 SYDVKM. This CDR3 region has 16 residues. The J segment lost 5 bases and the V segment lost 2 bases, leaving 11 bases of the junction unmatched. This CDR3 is CASSLTPRRGWETQYF. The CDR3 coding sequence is TGTGCCAGCAGTTTAACCCCCCGCAGGGGGTGGGAGACCCAGTACTTC.

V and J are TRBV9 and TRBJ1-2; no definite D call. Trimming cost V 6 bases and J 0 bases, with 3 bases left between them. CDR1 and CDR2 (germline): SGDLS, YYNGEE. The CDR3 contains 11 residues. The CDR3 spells CASNSNYGYTF. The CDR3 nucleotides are TGTGCCAGCAACTCTAACTATGGCTACACCTTC.

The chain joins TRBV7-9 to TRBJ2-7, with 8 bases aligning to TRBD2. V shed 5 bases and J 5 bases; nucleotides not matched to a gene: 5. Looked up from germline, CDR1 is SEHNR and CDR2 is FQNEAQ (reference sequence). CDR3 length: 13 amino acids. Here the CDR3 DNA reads TGTGCCAGCAGCCGGGGGGGCCTAGACGAGCAGTACTTC. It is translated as CASSRGGLDEQYF.

Here the CDR3 DNA reads TGTGCCAGCAGCTTGGACAGCAGTTTTAGCAATCAGCCCCAGCATTTT. Protein sequence: CASSLDSSFSNQPQHF. The chain carries TRBV5-5 and TRBJ1-5; no clear D gene. CDR1 is SGHKS, CDR2 YYEKEE, per germline (reference sequence). The CDR3 is 16 amino acids. V gave up 0 bases and J gave up 0 bases, with 10 bases separating them.